These 3 T cell receptor beta chains were sequenced from one sample in a study of regulatory T cells in long-lasting Graves disease. With iRepertoire HTBI primers and Arm-PCR of CDR3 regions, TCR beta libraries were built. MiXCR, run by TCRdb on the multiplex PCR reads, gives a single entry per CDR3 protein. The sample lists about 460,000 distinct CDR3 sequences; 20% to 25% were seen once. As to time point: persistent/refractory GD, antithyroid drugs over 5 years with positive TRAb. PBMC-extracted RNA yielded the TCR library. The sample in question was peripheral blood mononuclear cells (PBMCs), obtained when the disease was refractory, from a patient treated with antithyroid drugs. These receptors came from a female donor with Graves disease.

This clonotype was seen repeatedly, ten times or more. This chain joins TRBV29-1 and TRBJ2-7, with D possibly TRBD1 on 6 matching bases. V was clipped by 7 bases and J by 4 bases, with 17 bases between them. The CDR3 spans 13 residues. The germline gives CDR1 SQVTM, CDR2 ANQGSEA. The CDR3 loop is CSAIGQRGYEQYF. The DNA for the CDR3 is TGCAGCGCAATCGGACAGAGAGGGTACGAGCAGTACTTC.

This chain uses TRBV3-1 with TRBJ2-3; D perhaps matches TRBD1 (5 bases). The ends were cut back, 4 bases at V and 2 bases at J, with 16 bases in the middle. Looked up from germline, CDR1 is LGHDT and CDR2 is YNNKEL (reference sequence). The CDR3 runs 16 residues. This CDR3 is CASSPGFGGSTDTQYF. Here the CDR3 DNA reads TGTGCCAGCAGCCCAGGGTTCGGCGGATCCACAGATACGCAGTATTTT.

This clonotype was observed a few times. The rearrangement links TRBV3-1 to TRBJ1-5; tentatively, D is TRBD1 (5 bases). V was trimmed by 2 bases and J by 6 bases, leaving 11 bases between them. CDR3 length: 14 residues. Germline CDR1 reads LGHDT; CDR2 reads YNNKEL (reference sequence). This chain's CDR3 is CASSQTGRSQPQHF. CDR3 sequence (DNA): TGTGCCAGCAGCCAAACAGGACGGAGTCAGCCCCAGCATTTT.